A selection of T cell receptor beta chains follows, all from one sample in a study of blood T cell repertoires in COVID-19. Profiled with immunoSEQ multiplex PCR; TCRdb holds only in-frame clones, not every one. The sample records roughly 480,000 clones, approximately 89% being singletons. Sequencing used peripheral blood. These receptors came from a man aged 18-30 years with COVID-19, enrolled during active disease. Each CDR3 is given with its conserved first and last residue. Each record gives: clone size, J gene, D gene, V gene, CDR3 protein, CDR3 DNA. D genes are given only for firm matches. The size of a clone is reported for some rows only, either as once, few or many, or as a class for expanded clones.

- | TRBJ2-7 | - | TRBV14 | CASSQATTQSSYEQYF | TGTGCCAGCAGCCAAGCGACTACCCAAAGCTCCTACGAGCAGTACTTC
- | TRBJ2-3 | - | TRBV6-5 | CASSYSGQGADTQYF | TGTGCCAGCAGTTACTCGGGACAAGGAGCAGATACGCAGTATTTT
once | TRBJ2-3 | TRBD1 | TRBV18 | CASSPGTGGTDTQYF | TGTGCCAGCTCACCCGGGACAGGGGGCACAGATACGCAGTATTTT
- | TRBJ1-2 | TRBD1 | TRBV6-5 | CASSYRSGQGSGYTF | TGTGCCAGCAGTTACCGTTCGGGACAGGGTAGTGGCTACACCTTC
- | TRBJ1-1 | - | TRBV4-1 | CASSQVERGGTEAFF | TGCGCCAGCAGCCAAGTTGAGCGTGGAGGGACTGAAGCTTTCTTT
- | TRBJ2-3 | - | TRBV6-1 | CASSDPYRGGPTDTQYF | TGTGCCAGCAGTGACCCGTACAGGGGAGGCCCTACAGATACGCAGTATTTT
once | TRBJ2-7 | - | TRBV9 | CASSPTGTPLTYEQYF | TGTGCCAGCAGCCCTACCGGGACTCCACTTACCTACGAGCAGTACTTC
- | TRBJ2-2 | TRBD2 | TRBV3-1/TRBV3-2 | CASSQRGAGGAGELFF | TGTGCCAGCAGCCAAAGGGGAGCGGGGGGCGCCGGGGAGCTGTTTTTT
- | TRBJ1-5 | - | TRBV10-1 | CASSTLGGFGQPQHF | TGCGCCAGCAGTACCCTAGGGGGTTTTGGTCAGCCCCAGCATTTT
- | TRBJ2-1 | - | TRBV5-5 | CASSVSGPAYNEQFF | TGTGCCAGCAGCGTTAGCGGACCTGCTTACAATGAGCAGTTCTTC
- | TRBJ2-1 | - | TRBV5-1 | CASSLGGSGNEQFF | TGCGCCAGCAGCTTGGGTGGGAGTGGGAATGAGCAGTTCTTC
- | TRBJ2-7 | TRBD2 | TRBV7-2 | CASSLAPTSGRYEQYF | TGTGCCAGCAGCTTAGCCCCGACTAGCGGGAGGTACGAGCAGTACTTC
- | TRBJ2-7 | - | TRBV21-1 | CASSKEGAQTYEQYF | TGTGCCAGCAGCAAAGAGGGAGCACAGACATACGAGCAGTACTTC
- | TRBJ1-4 | TRBD1 | TRBV3-1/TRBV3-2 | CASSQSDRAEKLFF | TGTGCCAGCAGCCAATCAGACAGGGCTGAAAAACTGTTTTTT
- | TRBJ1-1 | - | TRBV14 | CASSPPWALGAFF | TGTGCCAGCAGCCCCCCCTGGGCCCTCGGAGCTTTCTTT
- | TRBJ2-7 | - | TRBV5-1 | CASSLGPGAGYEQYF | TGCGCCAGCAGCTTGGGGCCAGGGGCAGGCTACGAGCAGTACTTC
- | TRBJ2-3 | TRBD2 | TRBV5-1 | CASSSGLAGEADTQYF | TGCGCCAGCAGCTCCGGACTAGCGGGAGAAGCAGATACGCAGTATTTT
- | TRBJ2-3 | TRBD2 | TRBV11-2 | CATLPGTSYTDTQYF | TGTGCCACGCTTCCCGGGACTAGTTACACAGATACGCAGTATTTT
few | TRBJ1-1 | TRBD1 | TRBV18 | CASSPTTGAEAFF | TGTGCCAGCTCACCCACGACAGGGGCTGAAGCTTTCTTT
- | TRBJ2-1 | TRBD2 | TRBV5-4 | CASSLGARGGGYLYNEQFF | TGTGCCAGCAGCTTGGGGGCGCGGGGCGGGGGATACCTTTACAATGAGCAGTTCTTC
- | TRBJ1-5 | - | TRBV3-1/TRBV3-2 | CASSQGLRGGSNQPQHF | TGTGCCAGCAGCCAAGGTCTAAGGGGTGGTAGCAATCAGCCCCAGCATTTT
- | TRBJ2-7 | - | TRBV18 | CASSPSGGSYEQYF | TGTGCCAGCTCACCGTCTGGGGGGAGCTACGAGCAGTACTTC
- | TRBJ1-1 | - | TRBV7-9 | CASTPVGGAGAEAFF | TGTGCCAGCACCCCAGTTGGGGGGGCGGGAGCCGAAGCTTTCTTT
- | TRBJ2-3 | TRBD2 | TRBV5-1 | CASRAVAGGTDTQYF | TGCGCCAGCAGGGCCGTGGCGGGAGGCACAGATACGCAGTATTTT
- | TRBJ1-1 | - | TRBV21-1 | CASSKVRLLGQGGIWAFF | TGTGCCAGCAGCAAAGTGAGGCTTTTGGGACAGGGTGGAATTTGGGCTTTCTTT
- | TRBJ2-3 | TRBD2 | TRBV29-1 | CSVEYSGRAARDTQYF | TGCAGCGTTGAATATAGCGGGAGGGCTGCACGAGATACGCAGTATTTT
- | TRBJ2-5 | TRBD2 | TRBV3-1/TRBV3-2 | CASSQTSFQETQYF | TGTGCCAGCAGCCAGACTAGCTTTCAAGAGACCCAGTACTTC
once | TRBJ2-1 | - | TRBV24-1 | CATSHPLASYNEQFF | TGTGCCACCAGCCACCCTCTAGCGAGCTACAATGAGCAGTTCTTC
- | TRBJ2-1 | TRBD2 | TRBV7-9 | CASSWSGVAGYNEQFF | TGTGCCAGCAGCTGGTCGGGAGTAGCGGGCTACAATGAGCAGTTCTTC
- | TRBJ1-1 | - | TRBV23-1 | CASSQARTMNTEAFF | TGCGCCAGCAGTCAGGCCCGAACGATGAACACTGAAGCTTTCTTT
once | TRBJ1-2 | TRBD1 | TRBV11-2 | CASSFAGTGKNYGYTF | TGTGCCAGCAGCTTCGCCGGGACAGGGAAGAACTATGGCTACACCTTC
- | TRBJ2-1 | TRBD2 | TRBV10-2 | CASSTSGLSYNEQFF | TGCGCCAGCAGTACTAGCGGTCTCTCCTACAATGAGCAGTTCTTC
- | TRBJ2-5 | - | TRBV18 | CASSLSQGETQYF | TGTGCCAGCTCACTATCCCAGGGGGAGACCCAGTACTTC
once | TRBJ2-3 | TRBD2 | TRBV14 | CASSRGGSSTDTQYF | TGTGCCAGCAGCCGCGGGGGGAGTAGCACAGATACGCAGTATTTT
- | TRBJ1-5 | - | TRBV12-5 | CASASKDSPSNQPQHF | TGTGCTAGTGCCTCCAAGGACAGCCCTAGCAATCAGCCCCAGCATTTT
- | TRBJ2-2 | - | TRBV24-1 | CATSDPGGLTGELFF | TGTGCCACCAGTGATCCCGGGGGACTCACCGGGGAGCTGTTTTTT
- | TRBJ1-6 | TRBD1 | TRBV6-5 | CASSHGQGNSPLHF | TGTGCCAGCAGTCACGGACAGGGGAATTCACCCCTCCACTTT
- | TRBJ2-1 | - | TRBV7-2 | CASSPGASYNEQFF | TGTGCCAGCAGCCCAGGGGCCTCCTACAATGAGCAGTTCTTC
once | TRBJ2-7 | TRBD2 | TRBV7-2 | CASSPASGPYEQYF | TGTGCCAGCAGCCCAGCTAGCGGACCCTACGAGCAGTACTTC
- | TRBJ1-1 | - | TRBV6-5 | CASQSEMRATEAFF | TGTGCCAGTCAATCTGAAATGAGGGCCACTGAAGCTTTCTTT
- | TRBJ1-1 | - | TRBV7-9 | CASSPWGMNTEAFF | TGTGCCAGCAGCCCGTGGGGCATGAACACTGAAGCTTTCTTT
- | TRBJ2-5 | - | TRBV5-4 | CASGPFERRGRETQYF | TGTGCCAGCGGACCGTTTGAGAGACGGGGGAGAGAGACCCAGTACTTC
- | TRBJ2-7 | TRBD1 | TRBV12-3/TRBV12-4 | CASSQGDKNEQYF | TGTGCCAGCAGCCAGGGGGACAAAAACGAGCAGTACTTC
- | TRBJ1-1 | - | TRBV3-1/TRBV3-2 | CASSQDQGSEAFF | TGTGCCAGCAGCCAAGATCAGGGGTCTGAAGCTTTCTTT
- | TRBJ2-2 | - | TRBV25-1 | CASSEWGTANTGELFF | TGTGCCAGCAGTGAATGGGGCACGGCGAACACCGGGGAGCTGTTTTTT
- | TRBJ2-3 | TRBD2 | TRBV7-8 | CASSYLSGSADTQYF | TGTGCCAGCAGCTACCTTAGCGGGAGTGCAGATACGCAGTATTTT
- | TRBJ1-2 | - | TRBV11-2 | CASSHTSRGFYGYTF | TGTGCCAGCAGCCACACCTCACGGGGTTTCTATGGCTACACCTTC
few | TRBJ1-2 | - | TRBV7-3 | CASSAGSSYGYTF | TGTGCCAGCAGCGCAGGATCTTCCTATGGCTACACCTTC
few | TRBJ1-6 | TRBD1 | TRBV2 | CASCRGRNSPLHF | TGTGCCAGTTGCAGGGGGCGAAATTCACCCCTCCACTTT
- | TRBJ2-7 | - | TRBV12-3/TRBV12-4 | CASSRSDTYEQYF | TGTGCCAGCAGTCGTTCAGATACCTACGAGCAGTACTTC
- | TRBJ2-3 | TRBD1 | TRBV7-8 | CASSLWETGARNTQYF | TGTGCCAGCAGCTTATGGGAGACAGGGGCACGTAATACGCAGTATTTT
- | TRBJ2-7 | - | TRBV18 | CASSPPPSYEQYF | TGTGCCAGCTCACCCCCGCCCAGCTACGAGCAGTACTTC
- | TRBJ2-3 | - | TRBV18 | CASSLLPPGTDTQYF | TGTGCCAGCTCACTTCTCCCACCGGGCACAGATACGCAGTATTTT
- | TRBJ2-7 | TRBD1 | TRBV14 | CASSFNRGHEQYF | TGTGCCAGCAGCTTCAACAGGGGCCACGAGCAGTACTTC
- | TRBJ2-1 | TRBD1 | TRBV28 | CASSHETGHEQFF | TGTGCCAGCAGCCACGAGACAGGGCATGAGCAGTTCTTC
- | TRBJ2-7 | TRBD2 | TRBV7-8 | CASSSPSGSYEQYF | TGTGCCAGCAGCTCACCTAGCGGCTCCTACGAGCAGTACTTC
- | TRBJ1-4 | - | TRBV19 | CASSVRGEKLFF | TGTGCCAGTAGTGTAAGGGGCGAAAAACTGTTTTTT
- | TRBJ2-3 | TRBD2 | TRBV18 | CASSRGLAGGDTQYF | TGTGCCAGCTCACGCGGTCTAGCGGGAGGAGATACGCAGTATTTT